Following are 11 T cell receptor beta chains from one sample sequenced in a study of cytomegalovirus exposure and HLA in healthy donors. The PCR was carried out with 60 Vbeta primers and 13 Jbeta primers. Clones were read by immunoSEQ multiplex PCR, and TCRdb kept only the in-frame ones, dropping some. The table shows roughly 97,000 clones, with about 80% occurring only once. The sequencing input was PBMCs. These receptors were obtained from a man in his sixties in good health and CMV-seropositive.

The chain couples TRBV19 to TRBJ2-7, with TRBD2 as a possible D gene (7 bases). The ends were cut back, 5 bases at V and 6 bases at J, with 20 bases in the middle. The CDR3 runs to 15 residues. Germline V gives CDR1 LNHDA, CDR2 SQIVND (reference sequence). The CDR3: CASSGTGGRGFEQYF. CDR3 coding DNA: TGTGCCAGTAGTGGCACGGGGGGCCGCGGTTTCGAGCAGTACTTC.

This clone was seen only a few times. This sequence joins TRBV7-9 and TRBJ1-4; unclear D gene. Trimming took off 1 base at V and 7 bases at J, with 10 bases between the two ends. This CDR3 contains 14 residues. CDR1 and CDR2 from the germline V gene are SEHNR and FQNEAQ (reference sequence). The CDR3 region has the DNA TGTGCCAGCAGCTTAGACGGAGGAGGTGAAAAACTGTTTTTT. Translation gives CASSLDGGGEKLFF.

The chain carries TRBV5-1 and TRBJ2-2; TRBD2 agrees at 8 bases. This CDR3 region has 14 residues. The germline V gene has CDR1 SGHRS and CDR2 YFSETQ. V lost 6 bases, J lost 4 bases, and 5 bases stayed unmatched. In DNA, the CDR3 is TGCGCCAGCACCGGGGGGGGTCCCACCGGGGAGCTGTTTTTT. It encodes CASTGGGPTGELFF.

About this clone: Here the CDR3 omits its conserved ending phenylalanine or tryptophan, so a read error is the likely source. V is TRBV28 and J is TRBJ2-7, with a tentative D call TRBD2 (5 bases). V was clipped by 5 bases and J by 7 bases, with 27 bases between them. The CDR3 runs 17 residues. Germline lookup yields CDR1 MDHEN and CDR2 SYDVKM. CDR3 protein: CASSLHAGLAIGREQYL. The CDR3 region has the DNA TGTGCCAGCAGTCTCCATGCCGGGCTAGCAATTGGGAGAGAGCAGTACCTC.

This chain joins TRBV5-4 and TRBJ1-2; D is perhaps TRBD1 (6 bases). Germline V CDR1 and CDR2: SGHNT, YYREEE (reference sequence). Trimming removed 0 bases at V and 2 bases at J, with 8 bases between. The CDR3 covers 14 residues. Here the CDR3 DNA reads TGTGCCAGCAGCTTGGGACAGGCGAACTATGGCTACACCTTC. Amino acids: CASSLGQANYGYTF.

This clone was found a few times. The rearrangement uses TRBV28 and TRBJ2-7, with 9 bases matching TRBD1. CDR1 is MDHEN and CDR2 is SYDVKM in the germline V gene. The CDR3 is 15 amino acids. The V and J ends lost 5 bases and 5 bases, in that order; junction bases with no gene match: 10. CDR3 bases: TGTGCCAGCAGTCCTCCCGGACAGGGGCGGGACGAGCAGTACTTC. Protein sequence: CASSPPGQGRDEQYF.

The chain is built from TRBV4-1 and TRBJ2-3; tentative D call: TRBD2 (7 bases). With 2 bases removed from V and 2 bases from J, the gap between germline ends came to 17 bases. The CDR3 length is 17 residues. Germline CDR1 MGHRA, CDR2 YSYEKL. In DNA, the CDR3 is TGCGCCAGCAGCCAAAGGGGGACGGGGGGCCACACAGATACGCAGTATTTT. It yields the protein CASSQRGTGGHTDTQYF.

The chain joins TRBV7-7 to TRBJ2-7, with a tentative D call TRBD2 (6 bases). Germline-derived CDR1 and CDR2 are SSHAT and FNYEAQ (reference sequence). The V and J ends lost 0 bases and 6 bases respectively, with 9 bases between them. This CDR3 has 13 residues. The CDR3: CASSLAHGGEQYF. CDR3 sequence (DNA): TGTGCCAGCAGCTTAGCCCACGGGGGCGAGCAGTACTTC. Using reference TRBV7-7 and TRBJ2-7 for the parts outside the CDR3, the full variable domain is GAGVSQSPRYKVTKRGQDVTLRCDPISSHATLYWYQQALGQGPEFLTYFNYEAQPDKSGLPSDRFSAERPEGSISTLTIQRTEQRDSAMYRCASSLAHGGEQYFGPGTRLTVT.

This chain joins TRBV28 and TRBJ1-1; 8 bases fit TRBD1. V dropped 6 bases and J dropped 3; count of bases not matched to a gene: 6. This CDR3 has 14 amino acids. The germline CDR1 and CDR2 sequences are MDHEN and SYDVKM. Here the CDR3 DNA reads TGTGCCAGCAGCCCGGGACAGGCAGACACTGAAGCTTTCTTT. Its protein is CASSPGQADTEAFF.

The chain joins TRBV5-1 to TRBJ2-2; D possibly corresponds to TRBD1 (5 bases). With 1 base removed from V and 6 bases from J, the gap between germline ends came to 13 bases. This CDR3 has 15 residues. Germline V lookup: CDR1 SGHRS, CDR2 YFSETQ. For the CDR3, the DNA is TGCGCCAGCAGCTTGTATCAGGGTGCCCCCGGGGAGCTGTTTTTT. Translated: CASSLYQGAPGELFF.

This chain connects TRBV28 to TRBJ2-2, with D possibly matching TRBD1 (6 bases). Trimming took 6 bases from V and 4 from J, leaving 9 bases between them. Per the germline V gene, CDR1 is MDHEN and CDR2 is SYDVKM. The CDR3 length is 13 residues. The CDR3 coding sequence is TGTGCCAGCAGGGACAGAGGCACCGGGGAGCTGTTTTTT. This gives the protein CASRDRGTGELFF.